This T cell receptor (beta chain) emerged from a study of T cell repertoires in cytomegalovirus infection. Study as a whole: CMV epitopes that were recently identified and HLA-C-restricted were used alongside well-studied HLA-B-restricted ones. The public TCR beta signatures pointed to both CMV infection and matching HLA type. Whole-study results and caveats: Identification of carriers of CMV plus the relevant HLA was achieved through cumulative public TCR beta family frequency. Dominant in the ex vivo response were TCR beta clonotypes restricted by HLA-C and specific for CMV.

TCRdb itself ran the reads through MiXCR, one entry per CDR3 protein. The sample yields about half a million distinct CDR3 sequences, approximately 46% seen once. Per the germline V gene, CDR1 is MDHEN and CDR2 is SYDVKM. This CDR3 contains 13 residues. Trimming left V 3 bases short and J 4 bases short, with 7 bases between. A note on this clonotype: The antigen remains unidentified.

This clonotype originated in a human donor in good health (CMV status not recorded). Some clones in this sample may be carry-over from other donors' samples. This material consisted of cultured PBMCs, taken from culture after CMV antigen stimulation. This chain uses TRBV28 with TRBJ1-5; no reliable D call. As DNA, the CDR3 is TGTGCCAGCAGTTTTGTCACAAATCAGCCCCAGCATTTT. It codes for CASSFVTNQPQHF.